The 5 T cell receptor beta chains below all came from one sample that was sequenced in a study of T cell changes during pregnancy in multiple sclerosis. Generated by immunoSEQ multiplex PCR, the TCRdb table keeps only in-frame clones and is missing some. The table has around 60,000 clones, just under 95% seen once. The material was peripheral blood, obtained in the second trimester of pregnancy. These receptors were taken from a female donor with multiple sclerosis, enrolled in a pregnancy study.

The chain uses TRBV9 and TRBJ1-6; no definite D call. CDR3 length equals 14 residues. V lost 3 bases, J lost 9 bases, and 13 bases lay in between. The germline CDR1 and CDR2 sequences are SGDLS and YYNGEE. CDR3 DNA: TGTGCCAGCAGCGGAAGCGTGGGTGGTTCACCCCTCCACTTT. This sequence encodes CASSGSVGGSPLHF.

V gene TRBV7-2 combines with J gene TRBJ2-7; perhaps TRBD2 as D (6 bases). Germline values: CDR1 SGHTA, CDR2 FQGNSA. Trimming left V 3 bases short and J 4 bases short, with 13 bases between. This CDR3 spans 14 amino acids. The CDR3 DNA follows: TGTGCCAGCAGCTTCGGCGGGAAACTTTACGAGCAGTACTTC. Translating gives CASSFGGKLYEQYF. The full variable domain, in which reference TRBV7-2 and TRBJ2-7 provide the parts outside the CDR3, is GAGVSQSPSNKVTEKGKDVELRCDPISGHTALYWYRQSLGQGLEFLIYFQGNSAPDKSGLPSDRFSAERTGGSVSTLTIQRTQQEDSAVYLCASSFGGKLYEQYFGPGTRLTVT.

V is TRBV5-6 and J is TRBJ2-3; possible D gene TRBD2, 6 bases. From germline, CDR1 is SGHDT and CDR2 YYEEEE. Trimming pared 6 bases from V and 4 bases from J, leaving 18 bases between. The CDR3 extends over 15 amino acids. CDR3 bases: TGTGCCAGCACTCGGAGGGCCACGTCCGCAGATACGCAGTATTTT. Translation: CASTRRATSADTQYF.

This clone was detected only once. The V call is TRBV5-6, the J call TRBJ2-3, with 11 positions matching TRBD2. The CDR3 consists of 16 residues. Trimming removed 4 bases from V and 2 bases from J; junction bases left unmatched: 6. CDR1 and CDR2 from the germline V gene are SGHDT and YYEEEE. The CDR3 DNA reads TGTGCCAGCAGCACTAGCGGGAGAGCGATCACAGATACGCAGTATTTT. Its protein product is CASSTSGRAITDTQYF.

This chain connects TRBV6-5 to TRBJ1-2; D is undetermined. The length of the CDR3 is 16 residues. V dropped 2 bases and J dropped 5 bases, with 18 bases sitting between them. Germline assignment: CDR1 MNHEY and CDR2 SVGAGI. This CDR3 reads CASSYRQLTAGYGYTF. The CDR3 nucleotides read TGTGCCAGCAGTTACCGGCAACTTACGGCGGGGTATGGCTACACCTTC.